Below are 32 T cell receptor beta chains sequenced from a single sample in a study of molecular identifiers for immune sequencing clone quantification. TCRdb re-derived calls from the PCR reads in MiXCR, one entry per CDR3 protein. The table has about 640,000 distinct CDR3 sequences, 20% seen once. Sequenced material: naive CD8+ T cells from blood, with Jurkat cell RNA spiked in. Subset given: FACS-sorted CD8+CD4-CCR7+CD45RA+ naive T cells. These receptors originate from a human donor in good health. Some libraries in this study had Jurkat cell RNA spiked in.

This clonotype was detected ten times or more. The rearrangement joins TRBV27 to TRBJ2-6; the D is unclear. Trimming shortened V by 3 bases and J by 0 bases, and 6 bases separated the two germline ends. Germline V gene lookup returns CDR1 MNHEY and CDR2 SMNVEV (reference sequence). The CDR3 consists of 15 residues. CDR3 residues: CASSFVASGANVLTF. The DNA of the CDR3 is TGTGCCAGCAGTTTTGTTGCCTCTGGGGCCAACGTCCTGACTTTC. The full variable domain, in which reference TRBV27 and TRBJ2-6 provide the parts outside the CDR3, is EAQVTQNPRYLITVTGKKLTVTCSQNMNHEYMSWYRQDPGLGLRQIYYSMNVEVTDKGDVPEGYKVSRKEKRNFPLILESPSPNQTSLYFCASSFVASGANVLTFGAGSRLTVL.

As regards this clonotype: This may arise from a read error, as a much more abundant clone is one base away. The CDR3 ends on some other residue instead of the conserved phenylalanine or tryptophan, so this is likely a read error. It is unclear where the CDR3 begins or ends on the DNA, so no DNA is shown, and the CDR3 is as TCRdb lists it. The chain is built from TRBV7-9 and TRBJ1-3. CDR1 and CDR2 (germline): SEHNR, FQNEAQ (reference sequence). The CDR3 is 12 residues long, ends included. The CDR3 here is CSSSLYDLPNFG.

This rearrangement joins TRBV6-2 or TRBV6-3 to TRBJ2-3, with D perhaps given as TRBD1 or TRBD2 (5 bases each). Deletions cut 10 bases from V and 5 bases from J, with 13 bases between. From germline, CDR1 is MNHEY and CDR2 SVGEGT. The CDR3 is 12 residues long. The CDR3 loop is CATLGVGDTQYF. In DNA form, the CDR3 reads TGTGCCACCCTGGGGGTTGGAGATACGCAGTATTTT.

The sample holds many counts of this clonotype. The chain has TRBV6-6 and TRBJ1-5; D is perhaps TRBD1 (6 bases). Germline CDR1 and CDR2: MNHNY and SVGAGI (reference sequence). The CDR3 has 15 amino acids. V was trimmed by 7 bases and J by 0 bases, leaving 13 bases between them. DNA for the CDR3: TGTGCCAGCAACATCCAGGGGTTTAGCAATCAGCCCCAGCATTTT. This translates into CASNIQGFSNQPQHF.

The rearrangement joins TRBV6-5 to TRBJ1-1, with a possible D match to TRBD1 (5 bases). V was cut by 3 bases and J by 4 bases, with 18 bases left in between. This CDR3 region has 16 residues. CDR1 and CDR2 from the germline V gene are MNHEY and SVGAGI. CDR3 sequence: CASSYTSSGGGTEAFF. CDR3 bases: TGTGCCAGCAGTTATACTTCAAGTGGGGGTGGCACTGAAGCTTTCTTT.

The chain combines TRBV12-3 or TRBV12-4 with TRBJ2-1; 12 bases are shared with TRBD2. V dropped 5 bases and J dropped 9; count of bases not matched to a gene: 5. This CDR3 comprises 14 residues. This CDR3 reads CASSQTSGGSEQFF. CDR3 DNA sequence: TGTGCCAGCAGTCAGACTAGCGGGGGCTCTGAGCAGTTCTTC.

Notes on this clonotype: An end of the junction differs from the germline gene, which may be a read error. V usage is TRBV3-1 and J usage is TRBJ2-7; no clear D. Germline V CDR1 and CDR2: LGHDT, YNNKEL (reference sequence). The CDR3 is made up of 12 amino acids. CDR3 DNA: TGTGCCGGCAGCCAAGTGGGGTACGAGCAGTACTTC. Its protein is CAGSQVGYEQYF.

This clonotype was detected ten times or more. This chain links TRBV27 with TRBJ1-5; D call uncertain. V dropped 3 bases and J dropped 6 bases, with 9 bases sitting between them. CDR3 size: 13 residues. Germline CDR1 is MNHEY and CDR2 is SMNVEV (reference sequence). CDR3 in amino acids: CASSFGIGQPQHF. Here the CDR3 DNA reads TGTGCCAGCAGTTTTGGGATTGGTCAGCCCCAGCATTTT.

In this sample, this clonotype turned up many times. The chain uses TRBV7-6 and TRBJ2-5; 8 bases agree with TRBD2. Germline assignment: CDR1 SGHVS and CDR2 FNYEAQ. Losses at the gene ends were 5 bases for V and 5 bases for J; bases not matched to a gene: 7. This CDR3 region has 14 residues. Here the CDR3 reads CASSPDGGDETQYF. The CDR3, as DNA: TGTGCCAGCAGCCCCGACGGGGGGGATGAGACCCAGTACTTC.

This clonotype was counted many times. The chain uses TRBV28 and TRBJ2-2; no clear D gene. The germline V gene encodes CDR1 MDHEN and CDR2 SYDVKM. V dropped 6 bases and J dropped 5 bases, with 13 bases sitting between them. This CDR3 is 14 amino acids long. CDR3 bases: TGTGCCAGCAGCAAGGGTCGGCGGACCGGGGAGCTGTTTTTT. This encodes CASSKGRRTGELFF.

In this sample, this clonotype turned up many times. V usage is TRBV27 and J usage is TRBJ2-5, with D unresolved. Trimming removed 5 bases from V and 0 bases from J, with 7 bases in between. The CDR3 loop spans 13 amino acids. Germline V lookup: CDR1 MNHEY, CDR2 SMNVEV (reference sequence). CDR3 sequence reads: CASSPGDQETQYF. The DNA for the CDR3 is TGTGCCAGCAGTCCAGGAGACCAAGAGACCCAGTACTTC.

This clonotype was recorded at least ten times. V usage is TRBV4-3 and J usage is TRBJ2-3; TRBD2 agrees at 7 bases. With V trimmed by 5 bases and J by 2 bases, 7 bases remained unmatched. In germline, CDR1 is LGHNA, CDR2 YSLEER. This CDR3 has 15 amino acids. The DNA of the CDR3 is TGCGCCAGCAGCTTAAAAGCGGGACCCACAGATACGCAGTATTTT. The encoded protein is CASSLKAGPTDTQYF.

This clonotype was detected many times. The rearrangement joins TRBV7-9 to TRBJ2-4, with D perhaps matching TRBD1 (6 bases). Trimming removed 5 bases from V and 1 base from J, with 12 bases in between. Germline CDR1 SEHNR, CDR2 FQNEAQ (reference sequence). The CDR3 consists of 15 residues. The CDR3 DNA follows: TGTGCCAGCAGCCATTTGCAGGGGGCCAAAAACATTCAGTACTTC. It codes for CASSHLQGAKNIQYF.

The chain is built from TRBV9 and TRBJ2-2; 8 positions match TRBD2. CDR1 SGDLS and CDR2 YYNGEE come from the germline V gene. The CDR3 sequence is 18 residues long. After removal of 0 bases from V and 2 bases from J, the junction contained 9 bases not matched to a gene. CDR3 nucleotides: TGTGCCAGCAGCGTAGCGGGAGGGCCTTTAAGTAACACCGGGGAGCTGTTTTTT. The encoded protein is CASSVAGGPLSNTGELFF.

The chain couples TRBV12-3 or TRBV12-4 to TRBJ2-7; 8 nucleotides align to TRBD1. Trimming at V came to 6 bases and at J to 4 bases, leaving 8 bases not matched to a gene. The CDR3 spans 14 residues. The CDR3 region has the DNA TGTGCCAGCAGCACCAGCAGGGGGCTTTACGAGCAGTACTTC. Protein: CASSTSRGLYEQYF.

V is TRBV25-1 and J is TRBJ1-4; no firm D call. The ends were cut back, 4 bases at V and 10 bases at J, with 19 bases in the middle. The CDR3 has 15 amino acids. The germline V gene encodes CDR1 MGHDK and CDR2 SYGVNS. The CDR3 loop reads CASSGPGLGAAKLFF. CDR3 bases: TGTGCCAGCAGTGGACCCGGTCTCGGTGCGGCAAAACTGTTTTTT.

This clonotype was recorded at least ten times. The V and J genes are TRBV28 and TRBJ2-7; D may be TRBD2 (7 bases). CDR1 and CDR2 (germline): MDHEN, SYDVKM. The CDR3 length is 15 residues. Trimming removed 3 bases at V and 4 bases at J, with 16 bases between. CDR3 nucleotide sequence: TGTGCCAGCAGTTTCCGGGGGGCGCGAGAGTACGAGCAGTACTTC. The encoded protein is CASSFRGAREYEQYF.

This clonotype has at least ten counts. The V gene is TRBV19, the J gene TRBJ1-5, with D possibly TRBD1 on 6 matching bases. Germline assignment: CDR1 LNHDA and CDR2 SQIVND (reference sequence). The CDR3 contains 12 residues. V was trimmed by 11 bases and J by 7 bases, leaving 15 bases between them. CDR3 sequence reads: CAAQGYGQPQHF. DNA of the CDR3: TGTGCCGCTCAGGGGTATGGACAGCCCCAGCATTTT. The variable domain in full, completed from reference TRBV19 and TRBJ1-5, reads DGGITQSPKYLFRKEGQNVTLSCEQNLNHDAMYWYRQDPGQGLRLIYYSQIVNDFQKGDIAEGYSVSREKKESFPLTVTSAQKNPTAFYLCAAQGYGQPQHFGDGTRLSIL.

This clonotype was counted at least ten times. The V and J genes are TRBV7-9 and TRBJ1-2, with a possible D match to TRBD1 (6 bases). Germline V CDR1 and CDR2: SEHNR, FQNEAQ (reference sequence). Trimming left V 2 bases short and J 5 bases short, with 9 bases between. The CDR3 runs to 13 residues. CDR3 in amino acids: CASSLSGAYGYTF. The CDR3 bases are TGTGCCAGCAGCTTATCGGGGGCATATGGCTACACCTTC.

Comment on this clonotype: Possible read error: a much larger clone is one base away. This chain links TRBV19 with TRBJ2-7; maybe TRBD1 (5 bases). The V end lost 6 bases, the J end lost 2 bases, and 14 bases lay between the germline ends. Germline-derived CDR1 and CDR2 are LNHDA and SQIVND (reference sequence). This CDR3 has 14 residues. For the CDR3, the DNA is TGTGCCAGTAGCTCCACGGACATTACCTACGAGCAGTACTTC. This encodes CASSSTDITYEQYF.

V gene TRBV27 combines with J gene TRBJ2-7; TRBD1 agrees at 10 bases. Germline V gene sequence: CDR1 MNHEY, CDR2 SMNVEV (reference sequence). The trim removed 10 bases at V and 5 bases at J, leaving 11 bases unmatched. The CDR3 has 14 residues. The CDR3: CATAGTGVFHEQYF. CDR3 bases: TGTGCCACTGCAGGGACAGGGGTCTTCCACGAGCAGTACTTC.

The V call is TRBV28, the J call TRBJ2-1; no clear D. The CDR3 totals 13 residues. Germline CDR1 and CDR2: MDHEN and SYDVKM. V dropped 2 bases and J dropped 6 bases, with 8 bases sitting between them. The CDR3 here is CASSLGLINEQFF. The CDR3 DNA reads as TGTGCCAGCAGTTTAGGGCTGATCAATGAGCAGTTCTTC.

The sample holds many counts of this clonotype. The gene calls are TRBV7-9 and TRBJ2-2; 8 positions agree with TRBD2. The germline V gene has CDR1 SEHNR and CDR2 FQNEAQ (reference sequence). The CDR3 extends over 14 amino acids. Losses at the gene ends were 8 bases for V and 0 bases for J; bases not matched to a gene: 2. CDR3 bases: TGTGCCAGCCGGCGGGAGGCGAACACCGGGGAGCTGTTTTTT. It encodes CASRREANTGELFF.

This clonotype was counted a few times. In nucleotides, the CDR3 is TGTGCCAGCAGTTACGGGGGTCTGGATGAGCAGTTCTTC. As protein: CASSYGGLDEQFF. J is TRBJ2-1 and V is TRBV6-2 or TRBV6-3; D tentatively reads TRBD1 or TRBD2 (5 bases each). This CDR3 spans 13 amino acids. Trimming pared 2 bases from V and 8 bases from J, leaving 10 bases between. CDR1 is MNHEY, CDR2 SVGEGT, per germline.

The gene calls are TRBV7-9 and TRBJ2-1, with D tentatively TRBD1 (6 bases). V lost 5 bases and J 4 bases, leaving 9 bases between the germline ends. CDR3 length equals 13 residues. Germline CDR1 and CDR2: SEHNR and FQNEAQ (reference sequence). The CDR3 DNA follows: TGTGCCAGCAGCGTGGGGGCGTACAATGAGCAGTTCTTC. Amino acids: CASSVGAYNEQFF.

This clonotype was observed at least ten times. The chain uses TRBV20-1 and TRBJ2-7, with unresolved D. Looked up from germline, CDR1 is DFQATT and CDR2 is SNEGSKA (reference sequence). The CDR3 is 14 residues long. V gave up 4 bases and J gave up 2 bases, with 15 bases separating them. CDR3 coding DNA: TGCAGTGCTACAGAGACGCAATTAACCTACGAGCAGTACTTC. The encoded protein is CSATETQLTYEQYF.

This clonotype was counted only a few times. The CDR3 DNA sequence: TGCAGTGCTAGAGGTGGCGTCGGCTACACAGATACGCAGTATTTT. Translation: CSARGGVGYTDTQYF. The chain links TRBV20-1 to TRBJ2-3; no firm D call. V gave up 1 base and J gave up 2 bases, with 13 bases separating them. Per germline, CDR1 DFQATT and CDR2 SNEGSKA (reference sequence). The CDR3 totals 15 residues.

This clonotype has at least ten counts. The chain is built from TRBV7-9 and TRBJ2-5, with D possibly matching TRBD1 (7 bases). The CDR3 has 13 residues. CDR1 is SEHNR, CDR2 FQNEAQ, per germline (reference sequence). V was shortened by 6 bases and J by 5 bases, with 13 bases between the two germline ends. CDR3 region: CASRQGGKETQYF. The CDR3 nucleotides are TGTGCCAGCAGGCAGGGGGGTAAGGAGACCCAGTACTTC.

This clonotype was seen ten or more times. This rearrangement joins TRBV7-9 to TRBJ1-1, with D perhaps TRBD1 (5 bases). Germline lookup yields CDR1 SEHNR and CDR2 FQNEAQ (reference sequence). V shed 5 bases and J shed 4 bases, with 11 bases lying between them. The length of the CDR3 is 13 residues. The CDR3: CASSLGVPTEAFF. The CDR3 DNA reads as TGTGCCAGCAGCCTAGGGGTTCCCACTGAAGCTTTCTTT.

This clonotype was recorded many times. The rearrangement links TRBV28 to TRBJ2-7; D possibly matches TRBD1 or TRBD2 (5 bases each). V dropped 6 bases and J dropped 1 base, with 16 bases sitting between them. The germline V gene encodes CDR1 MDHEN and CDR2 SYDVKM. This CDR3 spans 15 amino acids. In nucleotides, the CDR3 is TGTGCCAGCAGATTGACAGCGGCCCCATCCTACGAGCAGTACTTC. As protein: CASRLTAAPSYEQYF.

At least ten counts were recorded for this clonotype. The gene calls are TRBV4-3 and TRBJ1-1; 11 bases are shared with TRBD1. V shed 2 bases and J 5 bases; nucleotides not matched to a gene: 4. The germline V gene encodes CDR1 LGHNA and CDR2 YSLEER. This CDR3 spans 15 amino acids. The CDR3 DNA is TGCGCCAGCAGCCAATGGGGACAGGGGGTGACTGAAGCTTTCTTT. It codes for CASSQWGQGVTEAFF.

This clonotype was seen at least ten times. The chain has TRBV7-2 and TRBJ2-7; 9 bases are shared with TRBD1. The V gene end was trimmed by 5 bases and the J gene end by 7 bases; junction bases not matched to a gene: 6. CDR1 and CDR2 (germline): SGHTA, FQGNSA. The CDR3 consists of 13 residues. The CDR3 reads CASSVGTGNEQYF. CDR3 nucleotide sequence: TGTGCCAGCAGCGTCGGGACAGGGAATGAGCAGTACTTC.